The rows below give T cell receptor beta chains drawn from one sample of a study of post-analysis software for immune sequencing data. One entry per CDR3 protein, called by TCRdb with MiXCR from the PCR reads. The table includes around 770,000 distinct CDR3 sequences, 35% to 55% detected once. The sequenced sample was blood. These TCRs come from a girl under 18 with multiple sclerosis. The CDR3 runs from the conserved cysteine through the conserved F or W.

V: TRBV25-1
J: TRBJ1-1
CDR3: CASSEPGTDTEAFF

V: TRBV28
J: TRBJ2-7
CDR3: CASIDRGYEQYF

V: TRBV6-6
J: TRBJ2-7
CDR3: CASSYGQSSYEQYF

V: TRBV29-1
J: TRBJ2-7
CDR3: CSVASGFNEQYF

V: TRBV20-1
J: TRBJ2-3
CDR3: CSARDKRDTQYF

V: TRBV11-1
J: -
CDR3: CASRPRDSQETQYF

V: TRBV6-2/TRBV6-3
J: TRBJ1-1
CDR3: CASSPQSGLNTEAFF

V: TRBV4-3
J: TRBJ2-5
CDR3: CASSQDVGFRGVGETQYF

V: TRBV28
J: -
CDR3: CASSSPRGPNSYEQYF

V: TRBV13
J: TRBJ1-2
CDR3: CASSSWEGAIGYTF

V: TRBV2
J: TRBJ2-2
CDR3: CASSETTMNTGELFF

V: TRBV12-3/TRBV12-4
J: TRBJ1-2
CDR3: CASIDLAGGYTF

V: TRBV4-2
J: TRBJ2-7
CDR3: CASSQDHTSYEQYF

V: TRBV20-1
J: TRBJ2-3
CDR3: CSAKGGKVVTDTQYF

V: TRBV3-1
J: TRBJ2-3
CDR3: CASSQGIMSDTQYF

V: TRBV12-3/TRBV12-4
J: TRBJ1-5
CDR3: CASSVRGRGNQPQHF

V: TRBV5-1
J: TRBJ1-2
CDR3: CASSLGYGGDYGYTF

V: TRBV18
J: TRBJ1-6
CDR3: CASSPTTGTRSSPLHF

V: TRBV12-5
J: TRBJ1-2
CDR3: CASGPGPAGGYTF

V: TRBV6-1
J: TRBJ1-2
CDR3: CASIPRGQGVPTNYGYTF

V: TRBV4-2
J: TRBJ2-5
CDR3: CASSQGRNQETQYF

V: TRBV24-1
J: TRBJ2-1
CDR3: CATSDLNGQGRFNEQFF

V: TRBV9
J: TRBJ1-2
CDR3: CASSVLASGAYGYTF

V: TRBV12-3/TRBV12-4
J: TRBJ2-4
CDR3: CASSLRRTGASGNIQYF

V: TRBV10-3
J: TRBJ1-2
CDR3: CAIRGDTPGYTF

V: TRBV5-1
J: TRBJ2-5
CDR3: CASSHRGTQETQYF

V: TRBV30
J: TRBJ2-7
CDR3: CAWRDRGTYEQYF

V: TRBV9
J: TRBJ2-7
CDR3: CASSVGGGSEQYF

V: TRBV5-1
J: TRBJ2-5
CDR3: CASSLRGAYQETQYF

V: TRBV6-6
J: TRBJ1-2
CDR3: CASSYRGHGYTF

V: TRBV6-5
J: -
CDR3: CAGSYGGPQETQYF

V: TRBV2
J: TRBJ1-2
CDR3: CASRRDRAGDYGYTF

V: TRBV29-1
J: TRBJ2-7
CDR3: CSVARGDEQYF

V: TRBV20-1
J: TRBJ1-6
CDR3: CSARHSQSYNSPLHF

V: TRBV7-8
J: TRBJ2-1
CDR3: CASSSGLAGDFLYNEQFF

V: TRBV7-2
J: TRBJ2-3
CDR3: CASSPRTSGRADTQYF

V: TRBV27
J: TRBJ2-3
CDR3: CASSSFLTGEGTSTDTQYF

V: TRBV6-5
J: TRBJ1-2
CDR3: CASSDTGGDYGYTF

V: TRBV10-3
J: -
CDR3: CATSRTSGEQYF

V: TRBV5-1
J: TRBJ2-3
CDR3: CASSSDSADTQYF

V: TRBV6-5
J: TRBJ1-4
CDR3: CASSRLNGGEKLFF

V: TRBV20-1
J: TRBJ2-5
CDR3: CSASWAGGHVEQYF

V: TRBV6-5
J: TRBJ1-2
CDR3: CASSYGASYGYTF

V: TRBV5-1
J: TRBJ2-3
CDR3: CASSFDRGVTDTQYF

V: TRBV29-1
J: TRBJ1-2
CDR3: CSAGQVNYGYTF

V: TRBV20-1
J: TRBJ2-5
CDR3: CSAGKREEETQYF

V: TRBV5-1
J: TRBJ2-7
CDR3: CASSYRPEGYEQYF

V: TRBV29-1
J: TRBJ1-5
CDR3: CSVGDSFSNQPQHF

V: TRBV2
J: -
CDR3: CASSEAGTGIYEQYF

V: TRBV29-1
J: TRBJ2-3
CDR3: CSVVGVGTTDTQYF

V: TRBV12-3/TRBV12-4
J: TRBJ2-7
CDR3: CASTMSEGSYEQYF

V: TRBV20-1
J: TRBJ2-1
CDR3: CSAREPSVSNEQFF

V: TRBV5-1
J: TRBJ2-1
CDR3: CASSPNLGYDGEQFF

V: TRBV6-5
J: TRBJ1-2
CDR3: CASSMTGPNYGYTF

V: TRBV12-3/TRBV12-4
J: TRBJ2-1
CDR3: CASSFLSGRPEQFF